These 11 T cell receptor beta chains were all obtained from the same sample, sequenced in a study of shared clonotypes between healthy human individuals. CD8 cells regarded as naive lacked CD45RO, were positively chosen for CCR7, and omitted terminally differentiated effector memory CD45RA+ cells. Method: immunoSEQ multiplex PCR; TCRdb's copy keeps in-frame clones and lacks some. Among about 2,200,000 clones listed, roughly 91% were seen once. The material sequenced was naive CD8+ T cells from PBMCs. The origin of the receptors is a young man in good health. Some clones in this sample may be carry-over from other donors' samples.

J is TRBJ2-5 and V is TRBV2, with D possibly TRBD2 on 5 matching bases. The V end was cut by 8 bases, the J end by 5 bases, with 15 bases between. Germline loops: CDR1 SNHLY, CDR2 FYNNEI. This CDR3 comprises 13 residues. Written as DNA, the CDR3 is TGTGCCAGCGATACTAGGCCAAGGGAGACCCAGTACTTC. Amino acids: CASDTRPRETQYF.

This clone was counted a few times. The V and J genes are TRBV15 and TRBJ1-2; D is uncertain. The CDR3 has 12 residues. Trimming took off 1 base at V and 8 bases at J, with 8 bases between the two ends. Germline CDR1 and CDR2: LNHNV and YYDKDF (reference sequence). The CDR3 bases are TGTGCCACCAGCAGAGCCTCGGGGGGCTACACCTTC. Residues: CATSRASGGYTF.

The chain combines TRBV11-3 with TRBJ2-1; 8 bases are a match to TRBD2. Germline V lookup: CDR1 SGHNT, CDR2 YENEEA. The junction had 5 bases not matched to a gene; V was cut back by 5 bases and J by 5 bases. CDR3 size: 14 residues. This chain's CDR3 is CASSSRGGHNEQFF. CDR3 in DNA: TGTGCCAGCAGCAGCCGGGGGGGCCACAATGAGCAGTTCTTC.

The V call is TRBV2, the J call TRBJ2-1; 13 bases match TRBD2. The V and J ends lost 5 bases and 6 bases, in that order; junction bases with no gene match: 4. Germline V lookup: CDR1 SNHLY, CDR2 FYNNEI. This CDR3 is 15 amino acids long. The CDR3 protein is CASSWTSGSPNEQFF. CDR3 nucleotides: TGTGCCAGCAGTTGGACTAGCGGGAGCCCCAATGAGCAGTTCTTC.

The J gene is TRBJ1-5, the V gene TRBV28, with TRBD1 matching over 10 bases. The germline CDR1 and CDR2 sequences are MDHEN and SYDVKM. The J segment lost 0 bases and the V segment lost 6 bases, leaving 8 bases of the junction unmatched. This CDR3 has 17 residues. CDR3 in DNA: TGTGCCAGCAGATGGACAGGGGGACTTTATAGCAATCAGCCCCAGCATTTT. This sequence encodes CASRWTGGLYSNQPQHF.

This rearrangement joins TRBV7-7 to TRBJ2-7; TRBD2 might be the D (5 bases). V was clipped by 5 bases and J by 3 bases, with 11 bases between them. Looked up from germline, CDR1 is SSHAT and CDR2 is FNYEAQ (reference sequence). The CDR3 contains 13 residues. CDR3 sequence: CASSQNSGYEQYF. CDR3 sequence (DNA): TGTGCCAGCAGCCAAAACAGCGGCTACGAGCAGTACTTC.

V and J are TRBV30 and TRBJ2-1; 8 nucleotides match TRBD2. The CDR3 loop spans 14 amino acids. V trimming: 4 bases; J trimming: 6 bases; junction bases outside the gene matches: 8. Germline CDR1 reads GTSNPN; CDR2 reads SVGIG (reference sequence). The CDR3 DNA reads TGTGCCTGGACCCAGCGGGGGATTCGCAATGAGCAGTTCTTC. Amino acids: CAWTQRGIRNEQFF.

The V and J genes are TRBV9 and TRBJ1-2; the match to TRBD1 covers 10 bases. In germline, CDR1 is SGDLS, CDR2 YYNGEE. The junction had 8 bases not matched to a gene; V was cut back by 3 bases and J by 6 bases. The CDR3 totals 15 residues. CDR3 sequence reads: CASSADRGPGHGYTF. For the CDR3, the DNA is TGTGCCAGCAGCGCAGACAGGGGGCCCGGCCATGGCTACACCTTC. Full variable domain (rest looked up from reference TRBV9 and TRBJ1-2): DSGVTQTPKHLITATGQRVTLRCSPRSGDLSVYWYQQSLDQGLQFLIQYYNGEERAKGNILERFSAQQFPDLHSELNLSSLELGDSALYFCASSADRGPGHGYTFGSGTRLTVV.

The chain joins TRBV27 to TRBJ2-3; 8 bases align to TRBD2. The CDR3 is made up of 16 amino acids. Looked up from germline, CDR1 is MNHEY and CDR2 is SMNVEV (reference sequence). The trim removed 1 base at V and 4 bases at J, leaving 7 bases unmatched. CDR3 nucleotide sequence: TGTGCCAGCAGTTTATTTTCCGGGAGGGCGGCAGATACGCAGTATTTT. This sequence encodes CASSLFSGRAADTQYF.

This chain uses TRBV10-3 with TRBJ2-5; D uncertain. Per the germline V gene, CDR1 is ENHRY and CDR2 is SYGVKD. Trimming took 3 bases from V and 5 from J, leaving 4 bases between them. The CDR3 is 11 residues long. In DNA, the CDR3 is TGTGCCATCAGTGACGCGGAGACCCAGTACTTC. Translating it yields CAISDAETQYF.

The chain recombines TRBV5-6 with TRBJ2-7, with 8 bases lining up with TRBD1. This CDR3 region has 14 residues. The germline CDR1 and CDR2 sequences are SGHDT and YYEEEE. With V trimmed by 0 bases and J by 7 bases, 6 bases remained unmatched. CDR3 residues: CASSLARGLREQYF. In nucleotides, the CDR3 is TGTGCCAGCAGCTTGGCCAGGGGGCTGAGGGAGCAGTACTTC.